Given below is one TCR beta chain in context. Its specificity is unknown. Libraries were prepared by immunoSEQ multiplex PCR; TCRdb keeps only in-frame clonotypes and omits some of them. This table has about 72,000 clones, roughly three quarters appearing once. It was after roughly ten days of culture that CD4+ T cells were isolated. Cells had half their medium changed to IL-2 medium on days 3 and 7. The CDR3 has 16 amino acids. The junction had 5 bases not matched to a gene; V was cut back by 4 bases and J by 0 bases. CDR1 is SGHKS and CDR2 is YYEKEE in the germline V gene (reference sequence). The sample is drawn from a study of vaccination effects on CD4 cells after COVID-19. Study as a whole: BNT162b2 vaccine or mRNA-1273 vaccine was given to participants in two doses. Findings of the study overall: Researchers report that only 1 of 255 vaccine-induced clones in healthy vaccinees cross-reacted with common cold coronaviruses. Marked clonal contraction was seen in infection- and vaccine-induced clones late after vaccination.

This clonotype was obtained from a human donor who received a COVID-19 vaccine. The rearrangement links TRBV5-5 to TRBJ2-5; 11 bases fit TRBD2. The sample consisted of CD4+ T cells from PBMCs cultured without peptide, taken before COVID-19 vaccination. The CDR3 coding sequence is TGTGCCAGCAGCCCCCGACTAGCGGGGAACCAAGAGACCCAGTACTTC. Translating gives CASSPRLAGNQETQYF. Complete variable domain (other parts from reference TRBV5-5 and TRBJ2-5): DAGVTQSPTHLIKTRGQQVTLRCSPISGHKSVSWYQQVLGQGPQFIFQYYEKEERGRGNFPDRFSARQFPNYSSELNVNALLLGDSALYLCASSPRLAGNQETQYFGPGTRLLVL.